The subject of this entry is one T cell receptor (beta chain). Its cognate antigen is unknown. Only in-frame clones appear in the TCRdb table, and some are missing; sequencing was by immunoSEQ multiplex PCR. The table includes some 78,000 clones, 89% detected once. The data belong to a study of radiation and T cells in renal cell carcinoma. Findings of the study overall: From baseline, blood top tumor clonotypes peaked at 2 weeks post-radiation.

Sample time point: blood 4 weeks post-SBRT, at nephrectomy. Regarding treatment: 15 Gy SBRT to primary tumor, nephrectomy 4 weeks later. Nephrectomy followed 15 Gy stereotactic body radiation by 4 weeks. The CDR3 sequence is 15 residues long. Trimming left V 1 base short and J 7 bases short, with 15 bases between. Germline CDR1 and CDR2: SGHDT and YYEEEE. The clonotype originates from a woman in her seventies with renal cell carcinoma. The chain is built from TRBV5-6 and TRBJ2-4, with D possibly matching TRBD2 (6 bases). The sample in question was blood, obtained from a patient whose treatment included radiotherapy and nephrectomy. This CDR3 reads CASSLLGGGRNIQYF. The CDR3, as DNA: TGTGCCAGCAGCTTGTTGGGGGGAGGAAGGAACATTCAGTACTTC.